Each of the 11 T cell receptor beta chains below was sequenced from the same sample in a study of Graves' ophthalmopathy and Graves' hyperthyroidism. RNA transcripts were the template, and TCR beta CDR3 regions were amplified from them. First-round RT-PCR with HTBI primers preceded a second-round multiplex PCR. TCRdb called the multiplex PCR reads again in MiXCR, with one record for every CDR3 protein. The sample holds approximately 380,000 distinct CDR3 sequences, 20% to 25% seen once. Sequencing used peripheral blood. The source is a woman aged 18-30 years with stable Graves' hyperthyroidism.

This clonotype was counted at least ten times. The chain carries TRBV2 and TRBJ1-2; 12 nucleotides agree with TRBD1. CDR3 length equals 20 residues. The J segment lost 4 bases and the V segment lost 0 bases, leaving 15 bases of the junction unmatched. The germline V gene encodes CDR1 SNHLY and CDR2 FYNNEI. The CDR3 DNA sequence: TGTGCCAGCAGTGAAGCTAGGTGGGGGACAGGGGGCGCATTGGGCTATGGCTACACCTTC. This gives the protein CASSEARWGTGGALGYGYTF.

This clonotype occurred a few times. V and J are TRBV12-3 or TRBV12-4 and TRBJ1-5, with D unclear. CDR3 length: 13 residues. V gave up 2 bases and J gave up 6 bases, with 8 bases separating them. CDR3 nucleotides: TGTGCCAGCAGTTTAAGGAGGGTTCAGCCCCAGCATTTT. This sequence encodes CASSLRRVQPQHF.

The table lists this clonotype with many counts. The chain uses TRBV5-1 and TRBJ2-5; D may correspond to TRBD1 or TRBD2 (5 bases each). Trimming took off 2 bases at V and 5 bases at J, with 19 bases between the two ends. This CDR3 comprises 16 residues. CDR1 is SGHRS, CDR2 YFSETQ, per germline. CDR3 amino acids: CASSFVQGSGTETQYF. CDR3 nucleotides: TGCGCCAGCAGCTTTGTCCAGGGTTCGGGGACGGAGACCCAGTACTTC.

The CDR3: CATLGRQLDGYTF. The CDR3 DNA sequence: TGTGCCACCCTCGGTCGGCAGCTTGATGGCTACACCTTC. V is TRBV6-1 and J is TRBJ1-2; D gene ambiguous. The CDR3 sequence is 13 residues long. V was clipped by 10 bases and J by 6 bases, with 18 bases between them. The germline CDR1 and CDR2 sequences are MNHNS and SASEGT.

In its sample, this clonotype was seen many times. The chain has TRBV6-2 or TRBV6-3 and TRBJ2-5, with D unresolved. The CDR3 consists of 13 residues. V lost 0 bases and J 3 bases, leaving 5 bases between the germline ends. The germline V gene encodes CDR1 MNHEY and CDR2 SVGEGT. Here the CDR3 reads CASSYSTEETQYF. CDR3 DNA: TGTGCCAGCAGTTACTCGACGGAAGAGACCCAGTACTTC.

The V call is TRBV10-2, the J call TRBJ1-6; D not certain. Germline CDR1 is WSHSY and CDR2 is SAAADI. V gave up 1 base and J gave up 7 bases, with 11 bases separating them. This CDR3 has 15 residues. The CDR3 spells CASSEWEQWNSPLHF. CDR3 DNA sequence: TGCGCCAGCAGTGAGTGGGAACAGTGGAATTCACCCCTCCACTTT.

This clonotype was counted at least ten times. This chain connects TRBV12-3 or TRBV12-4 to TRBJ2-7; the match to TRBD2 covers 7 bases. The V segment lost 6 bases and the J segment 5 bases; nucleotides outside the gene matches: 10. The CDR3 extends over 14 amino acids. CDR3 sequence (DNA): TGTGCCAGCAGCCGGGGGGTGGATTCGCACGAGCAGTACTTC. Encoded protein: CASSRGVDSHEQYF.

The rearrangement links TRBV24-1 to TRBJ2-7; D could derive from TRBD1 or TRBD2 (5 bases each). The CDR3 has 13 amino acids. The germline V gene encodes CDR1 KGHDR and CDR2 SFDVKD. V was clipped by 3 bases and J by 7 bases, with 12 bases between them. The CDR3 DNA reads as TGTGCCACCAGTGATGGGACGAGGGTTGAGCAGTACTTC. Encoded protein: CATSDGTRVEQYF.

Many counts were recorded for this clonotype. Just one base apart from a much larger clone, this may be a read error. The CDR3 here is CSARDLLPGDGSHLHF. In DNA form, the CDR3 reads TGCAGTGCTAGAGATCTCTTGCCAGGGGATGGTTCACACCTCCACTTT. The rearrangement uses TRBV20-1 and TRBJ1-6; tentatively, D is TRBD1 (6 bases). Germline V lookup: CDR1 DFQATT, CDR2 SNEGSKA (reference sequence). The CDR3 contains 16 residues.

Many counts were recorded for this clonotype. The chain recombines TRBV10-3 with TRBJ2-5; 11 nucleotides align to TRBD2. Looked up from germline, CDR1 is ENHRY and CDR2 is SYGVKD. Trimming at V came to 6 bases and at J to 4 bases, leaving 7 bases not matched to a gene. CDR3 length equals 15 residues. The CDR3 sequence: CAIRVLAGVRETQYF. DNA of the CDR3: TGTGCCATCAGGGTACTAGCGGGGGTACGAGAGACCCAGTACTTC.

This clonotype appeared many times. The chain carries TRBV9 and TRBJ2-2; D is uncertain. Trimming stripped 0 bases from V and 6 bases from J, with 6 bases between. Germline CDR1 SGDLS, CDR2 YYNGEE. The CDR3 is 13 amino acids. CDR3 sequence reads: CASSVVGSGELFF. The CDR3 region has the DNA TGTGCCAGCAGCGTAGTAGGATCCGGGGAGCTGTTTTTT.